This T cell receptor beta chain was recovered during a study of Graves' ophthalmopathy and Graves' hyperthyroidism. Overall study results and limits: Blood samples also showed most expanded thyroid clonotypes exceeding 0.001 frequency. A model built from 13 signatures distinguished ophthalmopathy from stable hyperthyroidism with approximately 90% sensitivity and 81.08% specificity.

Beta-chain TCR CDR3 regions were amplified from RNA transcripts. RT-PCR was first run with HTBI primers, then multiplex PCR in a second round. Each CDR3 protein gets one entry after TCRdb re-called the multiplex PCR reads with MiXCR. Among around 1,200,000 distinct CDR3 sequences listed, 35% to 45% were seen once. The J segment lost 1 base and the V segment lost 4 bases, leaving 11 bases of the junction unmatched. The CDR3 runs 18 residues. Per germline, CDR1 SGDLS and CDR2 YYNGEE. With respect to this clonotype: Its target is not known.

This receptor was taken from an adult man with Graves' hyperthyroidism. Sequenced input: peripheral blood or thyroid tissue (not recorded which). The chain has TRBV9 and TRBJ2-6; the match to TRBD2 covers 7 bases. The CDR3, as DNA: TGTGCCAGCAGCCAAGATCTCGCGGGGGTATCTGGGGCCAACGTCCTGACTTTC. The encoded protein is CASSQDLAGVSGANVLTF.